This TCR beta chain was sequenced during a study of cytomegalovirus exposure and HLA in healthy donors. Repertoires were generated with immunoSEQ multiplex PCR, while TCRdb's copy carries only in-frame clones and drops some. The repertoire holds over 200,000 clones, with 88% as singletons. This CDR3 comprises 17 residues. Trimming took 1 base from V and 3 from J; bases not matched to a gene: 6. In germline, CDR1 is LGHNA, CDR2 YNFKEQ. The sequence derives from a woman in her late teens or twenties in good health and CMV-seronegative. The source material was PBMCs. The V gene is TRBV4-2, the J gene TRBJ2-1; 10 nucleotides line up with TRBD2. The CDR3 region has the DNA TGTGCCAGCAGCCAAGGAACGACTAGCGGGTACTACAATGAGCAGTTCTTC. This sequence encodes CASSQGTTSGYYNEQFF.